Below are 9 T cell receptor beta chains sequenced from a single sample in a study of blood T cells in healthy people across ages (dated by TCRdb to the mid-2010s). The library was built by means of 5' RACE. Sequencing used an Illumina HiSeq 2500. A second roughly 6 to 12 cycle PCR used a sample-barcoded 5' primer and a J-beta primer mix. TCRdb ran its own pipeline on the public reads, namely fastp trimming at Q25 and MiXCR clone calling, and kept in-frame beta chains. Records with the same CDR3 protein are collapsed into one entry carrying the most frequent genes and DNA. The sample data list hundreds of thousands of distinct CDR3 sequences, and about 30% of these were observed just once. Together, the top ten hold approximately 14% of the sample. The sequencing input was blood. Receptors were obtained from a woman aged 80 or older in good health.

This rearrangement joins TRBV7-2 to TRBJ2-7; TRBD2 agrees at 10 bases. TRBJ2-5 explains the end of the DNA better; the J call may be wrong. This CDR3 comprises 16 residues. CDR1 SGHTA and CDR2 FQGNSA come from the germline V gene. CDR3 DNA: TGTGCCAGCAGCTTAAACCTAGCGGGAGCGGGAGAGACCCAGTACTTC. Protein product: CASSLNLAGAGETQYF.

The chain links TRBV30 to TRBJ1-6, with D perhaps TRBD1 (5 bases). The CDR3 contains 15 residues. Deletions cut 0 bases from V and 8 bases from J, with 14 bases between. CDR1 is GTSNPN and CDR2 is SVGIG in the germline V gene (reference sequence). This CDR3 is CAWSVISGSDSPLHF. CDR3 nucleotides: TGTGCCTGGAGTGTAATTTCAGGGTCTGATTCACCCCTCCACTTT.

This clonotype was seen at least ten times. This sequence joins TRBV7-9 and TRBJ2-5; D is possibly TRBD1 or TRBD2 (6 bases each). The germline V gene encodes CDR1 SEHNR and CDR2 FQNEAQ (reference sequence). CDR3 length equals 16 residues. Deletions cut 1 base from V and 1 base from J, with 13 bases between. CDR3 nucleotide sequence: TGTGCCAGCAGCTTAGTCGTGGGGGGCACCCAAGAGACCCAGTACTTC. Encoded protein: CASSLVVGGTQETQYF.

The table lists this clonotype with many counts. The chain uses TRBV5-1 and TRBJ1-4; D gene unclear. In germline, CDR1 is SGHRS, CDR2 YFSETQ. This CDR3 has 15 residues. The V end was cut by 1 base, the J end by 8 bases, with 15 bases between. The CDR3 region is CASSLFGPEGEKLFF. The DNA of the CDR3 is TGCGCCAGCAGCTTGTTTGGTCCCGAAGGAGAAAAACTGTTTTTT.

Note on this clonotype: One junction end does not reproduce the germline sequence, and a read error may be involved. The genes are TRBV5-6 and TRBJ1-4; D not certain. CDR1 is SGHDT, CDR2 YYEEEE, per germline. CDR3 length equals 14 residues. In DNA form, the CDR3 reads TGTGCCAGCAGCTTGGTTGAGGGTAATGAAAAACGGTTTTTT. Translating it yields CASSLVEGNEKRFF.

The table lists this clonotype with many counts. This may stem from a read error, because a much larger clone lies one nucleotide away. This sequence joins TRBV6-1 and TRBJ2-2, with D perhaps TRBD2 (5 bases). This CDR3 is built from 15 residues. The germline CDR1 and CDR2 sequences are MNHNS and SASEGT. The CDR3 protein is CASTEYFLNTGERFF. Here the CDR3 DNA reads TGTGCCAGCACGGAATATTTCCTGAACACCGGGGAGCGGTTTTTT.

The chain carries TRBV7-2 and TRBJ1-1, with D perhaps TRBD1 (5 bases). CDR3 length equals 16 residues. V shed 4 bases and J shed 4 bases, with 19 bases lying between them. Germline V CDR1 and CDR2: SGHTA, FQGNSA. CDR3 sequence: CASSSRGRWARTEAFF. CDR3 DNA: TGTGCCAGCAGCTCCCGGGGCCGGTGGGCACGCACTGAAGCTTTCTTT.

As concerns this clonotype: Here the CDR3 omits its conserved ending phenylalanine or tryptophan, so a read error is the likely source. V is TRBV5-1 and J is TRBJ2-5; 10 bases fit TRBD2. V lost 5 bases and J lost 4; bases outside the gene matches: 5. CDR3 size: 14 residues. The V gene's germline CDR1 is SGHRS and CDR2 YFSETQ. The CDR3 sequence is CASSPSGGGETQYY. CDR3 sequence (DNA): TGCGCCAGCAGTCCTAGCGGGGGAGGAGAGACCCAGTACTAC.

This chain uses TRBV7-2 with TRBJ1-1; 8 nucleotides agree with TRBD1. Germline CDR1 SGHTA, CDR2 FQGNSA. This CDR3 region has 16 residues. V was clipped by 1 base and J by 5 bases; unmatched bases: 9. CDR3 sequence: CASSLGGQGARTEAFF. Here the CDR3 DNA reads TGTGCCAGCAGCTTAGGAGGGCAGGGGGCGCGGACTGAAGCTTTCTTT.